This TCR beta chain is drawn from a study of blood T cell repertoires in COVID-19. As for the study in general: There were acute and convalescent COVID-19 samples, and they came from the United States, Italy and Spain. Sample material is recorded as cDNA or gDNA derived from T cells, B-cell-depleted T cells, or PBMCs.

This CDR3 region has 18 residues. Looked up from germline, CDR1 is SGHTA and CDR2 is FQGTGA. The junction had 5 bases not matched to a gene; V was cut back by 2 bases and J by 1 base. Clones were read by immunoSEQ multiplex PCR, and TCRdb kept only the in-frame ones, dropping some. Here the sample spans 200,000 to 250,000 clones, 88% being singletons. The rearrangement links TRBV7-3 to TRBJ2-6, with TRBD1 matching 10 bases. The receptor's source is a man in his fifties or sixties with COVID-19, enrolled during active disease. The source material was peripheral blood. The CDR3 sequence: CASSLRQGAGSGANVLTF. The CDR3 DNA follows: TGTGCCAGCAGCTTACGACAGGGGGCAGGTTCTGGGGCCAACGTCCTGACTTTC.